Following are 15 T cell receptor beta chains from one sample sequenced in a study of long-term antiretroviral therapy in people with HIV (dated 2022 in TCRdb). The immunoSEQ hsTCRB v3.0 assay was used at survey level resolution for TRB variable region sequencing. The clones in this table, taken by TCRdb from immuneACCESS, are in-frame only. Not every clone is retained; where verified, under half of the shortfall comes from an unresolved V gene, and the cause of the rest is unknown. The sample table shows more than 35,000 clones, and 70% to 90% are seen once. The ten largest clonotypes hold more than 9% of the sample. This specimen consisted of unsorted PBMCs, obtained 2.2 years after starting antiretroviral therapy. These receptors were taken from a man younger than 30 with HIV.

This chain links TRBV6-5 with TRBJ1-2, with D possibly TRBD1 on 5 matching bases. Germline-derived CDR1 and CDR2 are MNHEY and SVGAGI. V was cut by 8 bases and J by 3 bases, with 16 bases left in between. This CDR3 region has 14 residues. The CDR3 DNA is TGTGCCAGCCCAGCGGGGGGAGTCTACTATGGCTACACCTTC. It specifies CASPAGGVYYGYTF.

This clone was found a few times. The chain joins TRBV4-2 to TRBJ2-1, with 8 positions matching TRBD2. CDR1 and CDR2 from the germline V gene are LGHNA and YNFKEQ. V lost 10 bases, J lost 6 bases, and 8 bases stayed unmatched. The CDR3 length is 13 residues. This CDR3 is CATLSGDSNEQFF. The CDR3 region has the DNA TGTGCCACCCTTAGCGGGGATAGCAATGAGCAGTTCTTC.

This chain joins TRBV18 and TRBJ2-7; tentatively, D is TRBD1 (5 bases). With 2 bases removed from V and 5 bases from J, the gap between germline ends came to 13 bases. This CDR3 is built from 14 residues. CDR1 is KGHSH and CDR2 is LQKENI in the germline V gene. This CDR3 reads CASSPMTVLNEQYF. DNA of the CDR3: TGTGCCAGCTCACCAATGACAGTGTTGAACGAGCAGTACTTC. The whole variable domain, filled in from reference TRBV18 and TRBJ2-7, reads NAGVMQNPRHLVRRRGQEARLRCSPMKGHSHVYWYRQLPEEGLKFMVYLQKENIIDESGMPKERFSAEFPKEGPSILRIQQVVRGDSAAYFCASSPMTVLNEQYFGPGTRLTVT.

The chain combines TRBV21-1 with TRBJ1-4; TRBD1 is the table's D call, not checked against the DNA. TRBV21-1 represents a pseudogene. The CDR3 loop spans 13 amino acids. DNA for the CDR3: TGTGCCAGCATCCCAGGCCCTAATGAAAAACTGTTTTTT. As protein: CASIPGPNEKLFF.

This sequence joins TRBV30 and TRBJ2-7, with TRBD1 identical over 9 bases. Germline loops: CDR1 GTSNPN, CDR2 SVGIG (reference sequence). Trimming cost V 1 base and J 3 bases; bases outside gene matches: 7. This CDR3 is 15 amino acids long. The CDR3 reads CAWSAPGQGIYEQYF. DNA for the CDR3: TGTGCCTGGAGTGCGCCGGGACAGGGAATCTACGAGCAGTACTTC.

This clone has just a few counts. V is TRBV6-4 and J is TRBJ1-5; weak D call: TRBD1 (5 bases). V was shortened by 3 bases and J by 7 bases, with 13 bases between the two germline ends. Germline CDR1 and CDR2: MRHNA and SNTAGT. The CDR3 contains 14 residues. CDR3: CASSERGDGQPQHF. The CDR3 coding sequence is TGTGCCAGCAGTGAGCGGGGGGATGGACAGCCCCAGCATTTT.

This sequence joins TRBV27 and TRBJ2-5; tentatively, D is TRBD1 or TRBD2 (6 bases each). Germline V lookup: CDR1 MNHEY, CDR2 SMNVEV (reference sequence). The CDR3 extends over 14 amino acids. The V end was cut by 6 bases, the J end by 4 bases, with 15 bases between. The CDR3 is CASSRSGAGETQYF. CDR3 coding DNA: TGTGCCAGCAGCAGGTCGGGGGCGGGAGAGACCCAGTACTTC.

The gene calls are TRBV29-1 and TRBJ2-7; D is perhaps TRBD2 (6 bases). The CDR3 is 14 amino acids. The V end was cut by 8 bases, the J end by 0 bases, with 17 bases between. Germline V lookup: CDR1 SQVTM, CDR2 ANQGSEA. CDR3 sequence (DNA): TGCAGCTGCCGGTTTGGGGGGACCTCCTACGAGCAGTACTTC. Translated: CSCRFGGTSYEQYF.

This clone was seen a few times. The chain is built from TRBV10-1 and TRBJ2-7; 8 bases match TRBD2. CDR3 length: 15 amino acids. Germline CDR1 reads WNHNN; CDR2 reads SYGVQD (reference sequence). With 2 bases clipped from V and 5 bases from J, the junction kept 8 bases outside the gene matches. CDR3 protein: CASSEGERGFDEQYF. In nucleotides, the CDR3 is TGCGCCAGCAGTGAGGGCGAGCGGGGGTTCGACGAGCAGTACTTC.

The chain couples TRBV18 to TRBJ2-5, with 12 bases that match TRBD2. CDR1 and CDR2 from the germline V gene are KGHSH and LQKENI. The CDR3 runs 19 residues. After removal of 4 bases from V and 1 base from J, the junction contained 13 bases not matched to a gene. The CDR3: CASSLQMRTSGVPQETQYF. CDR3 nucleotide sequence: TGTGCCAGCTCACTACAAATGCGGACTAGCGGGGTACCCCAAGAGACCCAGTACTTC.

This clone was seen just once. The CDR3 reads CASSHPRGASVREQFF. The DNA for the CDR3 is TGCGCCAGCAGCCATCCAAGGGGAGCTAGCGTGAGGGAGCAGTTCTTC. The rearrangement joins TRBV4-1 to TRBJ2-1, with D tentatively TRBD2 (6 bases). V was shortened by 3 bases and J by 10 bases, with 22 bases between the two germline ends. Germline V lookup: CDR1 MGHRA, CDR2 YSYEKL. The CDR3 has 16 amino acids.

The CDR3 protein is CASRSTGGYGSEQFF. The CDR3 bases are TGTGCCAGCCGTTCGACAGGGGGATATGGGAGTGAGCAGTTCTTC. V gene TRBV27 combines with J gene TRBJ2-1; TRBD1 matches 9 bases. The CDR3 covers 15 residues. The ends lost 8 bases at V and 9 bases at J; junction bases unmatched: 14. In germline, CDR1 is MNHEY, CDR2 SMNVEV (reference sequence).

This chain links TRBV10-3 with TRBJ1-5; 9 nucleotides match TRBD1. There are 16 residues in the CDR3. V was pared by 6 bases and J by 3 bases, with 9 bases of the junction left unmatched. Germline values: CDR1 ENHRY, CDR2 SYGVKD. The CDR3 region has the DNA TGTGCCATCAGCCCCGGGACAGGGATCGACAATCAGCCCCAGCATTTT. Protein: CAISPGTGIDNQPQHF.

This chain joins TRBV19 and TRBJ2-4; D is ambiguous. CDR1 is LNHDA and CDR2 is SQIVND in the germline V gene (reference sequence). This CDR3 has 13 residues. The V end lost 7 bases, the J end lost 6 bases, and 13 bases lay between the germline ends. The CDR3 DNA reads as TGTGCCAGTAATCCAGGCACCAGAAACATTCAGTACTTC. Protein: CASNPGTRNIQYF.

The CDR3 region is CASSRTSGALETQYF. The CDR3 DNA is TGTGCCAGTAGTCGGACTAGCGGGGCTCTGGAGACCCAGTACTTC. The V and J genes are TRBV19 and TRBJ2-5; 12 bases are a match to TRBD2. J gave up 5 bases and V 5 bases, and 6 bases lay outside the gene matches. The germline V gene encodes CDR1 LNHDA and CDR2 SQIVND (reference sequence). CDR3 length: 15 residues.